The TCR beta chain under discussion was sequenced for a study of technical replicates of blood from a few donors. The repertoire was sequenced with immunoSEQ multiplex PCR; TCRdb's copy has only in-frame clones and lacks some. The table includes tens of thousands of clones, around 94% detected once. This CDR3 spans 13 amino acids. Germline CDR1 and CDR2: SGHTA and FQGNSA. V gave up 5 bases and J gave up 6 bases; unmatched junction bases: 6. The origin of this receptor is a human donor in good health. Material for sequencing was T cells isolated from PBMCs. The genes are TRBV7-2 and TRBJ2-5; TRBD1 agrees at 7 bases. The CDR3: CASSKTTGQTQYF. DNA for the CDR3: TGTGCCAGCAGCAAAACGACAGGGCAGACCCAGTACTTC.